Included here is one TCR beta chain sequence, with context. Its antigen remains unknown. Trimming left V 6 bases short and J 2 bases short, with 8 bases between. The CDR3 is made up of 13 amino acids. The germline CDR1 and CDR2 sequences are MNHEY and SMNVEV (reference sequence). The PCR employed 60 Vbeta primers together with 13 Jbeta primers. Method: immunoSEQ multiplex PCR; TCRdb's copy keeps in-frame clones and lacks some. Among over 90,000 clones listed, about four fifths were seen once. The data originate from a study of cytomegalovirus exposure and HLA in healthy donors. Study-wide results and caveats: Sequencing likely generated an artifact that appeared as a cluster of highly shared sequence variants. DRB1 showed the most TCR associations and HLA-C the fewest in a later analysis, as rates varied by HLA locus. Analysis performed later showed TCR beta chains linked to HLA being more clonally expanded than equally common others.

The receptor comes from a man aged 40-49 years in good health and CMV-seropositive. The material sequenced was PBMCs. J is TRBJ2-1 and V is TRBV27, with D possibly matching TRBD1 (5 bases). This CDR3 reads CASSRTTYNEQFF. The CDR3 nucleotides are TGTGCCAGCAGCCGGACAACCTACAATGAGCAGTTCTTC.